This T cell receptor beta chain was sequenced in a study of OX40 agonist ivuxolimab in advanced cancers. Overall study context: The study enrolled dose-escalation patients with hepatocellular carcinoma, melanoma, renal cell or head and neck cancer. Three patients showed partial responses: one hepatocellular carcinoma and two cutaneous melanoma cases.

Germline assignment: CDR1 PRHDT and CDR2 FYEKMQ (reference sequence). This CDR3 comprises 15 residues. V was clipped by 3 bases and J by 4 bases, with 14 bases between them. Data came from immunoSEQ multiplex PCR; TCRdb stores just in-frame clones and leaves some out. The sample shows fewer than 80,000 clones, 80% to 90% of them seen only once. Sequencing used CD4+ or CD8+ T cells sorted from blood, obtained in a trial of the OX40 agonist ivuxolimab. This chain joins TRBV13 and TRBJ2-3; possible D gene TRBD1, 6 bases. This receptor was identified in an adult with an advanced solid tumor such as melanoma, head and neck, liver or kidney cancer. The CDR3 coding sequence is TGTGCCAGCAGCTTGGGGGCCACAGGCCCAGATACGCAGTATTTT. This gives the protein CASSLGATGPDTQYF.